The clone carrying this T cell receptor (beta chain) occurred many times. The antigen remains unidentified. Unique molecular identifiers tagged individual cDNA molecules. TCRdb recomputed calls from the 5' RACE reads with MiXCR, one row per CDR3 protein. The sample lists around 50,000 distinct CDR3 sequences; approximately 5.6% were seen once. The V and J ends lost 6 bases and 6 bases, in that order; junction bases with no gene match: 7. Germline CDR1 is DFQATT and CDR2 is SNEGSKA (reference sequence). The length of the CDR3 is 12 residues. The data were taken from a study of early T cells in non-severe SARS-CoV-2 infection. The overall study: Sequencing was performed on bulk RNA from unsorted whole blood, leaving chains unpaired.

General observations from the study: Sequences matched to VDJdb favored anti-spike CD8 responses, while private and CD4 specificities were missed.

V is TRBV20-1 and J is TRBJ1-1; 7 bases match TRBD1. The origin of this receptor is an adult who was a healthcare worker with PCR-confirmed SARS-CoV-2 infection or an uninfected control (not recorded which). Source material: whole blood. CDR3 sequence (DNA): TGCAGTGCCCCCCAGGGGGGACCTGAAGCTTTCTTT. This gives the protein CSAPQGGPEAFF.